Listed below are T cell receptor beta chains from one sample, sequenced in a study of Ad26.COV2.S vaccination and SARS-CoV-2 variants. Libraries were prepared by immunoSEQ multiplex PCR; TCRdb keeps only in-frame clonotypes and omits some of them. The sample contains about 350,000 clones, 86% of which appear only once. The specimen comprised peripheral blood, sampled in a trial of Ad26.COV2.S vaccine versus placebo. The receptors come from a person aged 18-60 years who received the Ad26.COV2.S COVID-19 vaccine or a placebo. The conserved cysteine and the conserved F or W are not part of the CDR3 here. Each record gives: J gene, V gene, CDR3 protein.

>TRBJ2-5|TRBV7-2
ASSLTPSGRETQY
>TRBJ2-3|TRBV10-3
AISGDTDTQY
>TRBJ1-5|TRBV5-5
ASSALVSNQPQH
>TRBJ1-5|TRBV28
ASSFPRRRDQPQH
>TRBJ2-7|TRBV7-2
ASSLGGAGTGRSEQY
>TRBJ2-3|TRBV5-1
ASSLVSLDGTDTQY
>TRBJ2-7|TRBV24-1
ATSDSLGRGHEQY
>TRBJ2-1|TRBV6-5
ASSYPGAGIGNEQF
>TRBJ1-3|TRBV11-2
ASSPSIGGNTIY
>TRBJ2-5|TRBV6-6
ASSWLGGGRETQY
>TRBJ2-7|TRBV27
ASSPLAGATYEQY
>TRBJ2-3|TRBV5-1
ASSLEGPRTDTQY
>TRBJ2-2|TRBV7-3
ASSETGELF
>TRBJ1-4|TRBV5-1
ASSSTAGWGEKLF
>TRBJ1-1|TRBV21-1
ASSKGQGLGTGGRGAF
>TRBJ1-1|TRBV5-1
ASSLGGLSTEAF
>TRBJ2-7|TRBV28
ASSLSDEQY
>TRBJ2-5|TRBV2
ASSPSGGMETQY
>TRBJ1-6|TRBV30
AWSVHFNSPLH
>TRBJ2-7|TRBV24-1
ATSDRLAPYEQY
>TRBJ2-7|TRBV18
ASSQGASGSPYEQY
>TRBJ2-3|TRBV7-9
ASSSPGRGTDTQY